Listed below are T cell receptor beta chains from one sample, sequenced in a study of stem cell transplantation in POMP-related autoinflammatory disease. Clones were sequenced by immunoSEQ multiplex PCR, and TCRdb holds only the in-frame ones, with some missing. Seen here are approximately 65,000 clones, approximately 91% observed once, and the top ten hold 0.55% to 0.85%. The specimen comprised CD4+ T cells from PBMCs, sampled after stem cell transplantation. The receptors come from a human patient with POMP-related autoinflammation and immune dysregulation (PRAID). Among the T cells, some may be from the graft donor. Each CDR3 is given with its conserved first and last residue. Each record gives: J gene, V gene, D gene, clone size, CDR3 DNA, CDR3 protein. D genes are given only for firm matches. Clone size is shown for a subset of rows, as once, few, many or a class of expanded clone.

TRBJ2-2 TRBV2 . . TGTGCCAGCAGGCAGAGCACCGGGGAGCTGTTTTTT CASRQSTGELFF
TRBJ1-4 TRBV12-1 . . TGTGCCAGCAGCTTTGGGCAGGGGGGAGAGACTAATGAAAAACTGTTTTTT CASSFGQGGETNEKLFF
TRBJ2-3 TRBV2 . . TGTGCCAGCAGCCAAGGACGGGGAGATACGCAGTATTTT CASSQGRGDTQYF
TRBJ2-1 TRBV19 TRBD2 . TGTGCCAGTAGTCCCCGCAGCGGGAGGGGTTACAATGAGCAGTTCTTC CASSPRSGRGYNEQFF
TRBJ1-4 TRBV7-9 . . TGTGCCAGCAGCTTTGATGTAGGGAGGAGTGAAAAACTGTTTTTT CASSFDVGRSEKLFF
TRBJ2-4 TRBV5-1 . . TGCGCCAGCAGCTTGGACAGGGTTAGCATTCAGTACTTC CASSLDRVSIQYF
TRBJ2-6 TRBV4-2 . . TGTGCCAGCAGCCCTCTAAGCTCTGGGGCCAACGTCCTGACTTTC CASSPLSSGANVLTF
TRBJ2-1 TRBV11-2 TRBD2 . TGTGCCAGCAGCCGGTTAGCGGGAAAGGGCAATGAGCAGTTCTTC CASSRLAGKGNEQFF
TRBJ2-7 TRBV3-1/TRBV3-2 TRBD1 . TGTGCCAGCAGCCAGGGGAGAGGGGGCTTCGAGCAGTACTTC CASSQGRGGFEQYF
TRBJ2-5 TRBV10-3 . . TGTGCCACCAGGGGAACAGGGTCAGAGACCCAGTACTTC CATRGTGSETQYF
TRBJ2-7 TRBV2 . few TGTGCCAGCAGTGTTAGGCCCCAACCATCCTACGAGCAGTACTTC CASSVRPQPSYEQYF
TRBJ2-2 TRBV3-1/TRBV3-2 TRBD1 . TGTGCCAGCAGGACAGGGGGCAGAAGTACCGGGGAGCTGTTTTTT CASRTGGRSTGELFF
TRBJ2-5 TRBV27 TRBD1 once TGTGCCAGCAGTTTAAAGAGGGCAGGGGGTGAGACCCAGTACTTC CASSLKRAGGETQYF
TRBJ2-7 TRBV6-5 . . TGTGCCAGCAGGGGGGCGGGGTTCGACGAGCAGTACTTC CASRGAGFDEQYF
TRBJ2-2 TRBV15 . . TGTGCCACCAGCAGAGATCGTGGGGGGCCACCCACCGGGGAGCTGTTTTTT CATSRDRGGPPTGELFF
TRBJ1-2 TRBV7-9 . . TGTGCCAGCAGTCTCACAGGGAAGGATGGCTACACCTTC CASSLTGKDGYTF
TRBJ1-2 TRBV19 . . TGTGCCAGTCAAACTGGGCAGGGGCTTTTCTATGGCTACACCTTC CASQTGQGLFYGYTF
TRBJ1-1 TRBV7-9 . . TGTGCCAGCAGCTTAGTTTCACTCATGAACACTGAAGCTTTCTTT CASSLVSLMNTEAFF
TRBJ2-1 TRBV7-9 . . TGTGCCAGCAGCCTGACTTACAATGAGCAGTTCTTC CASSLTYNEQFF
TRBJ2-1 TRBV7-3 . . TGTGCCAGCAGCCCGTCCCTATTCGATGAGCAGTTCTTC CASSPSLFDEQFF
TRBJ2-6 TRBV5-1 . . TGCGCCAGCAGATCAGTCTCTGGGGCCAACGTCCTGACTTTC CASRSVSGANVLTF
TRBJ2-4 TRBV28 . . TGTGCCAGCAGTTTTAACGGAGTGGCCAAAAACATTCAGTACTTC CASSFNGVAKNIQYF
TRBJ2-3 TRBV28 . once TGTGCCAGCAGTTTATCTAGCACAGATACGCAGTATTTT CASSLSSTDTQYF